This T cell receptor (beta chain) was captured by sequencing in a study of human T cells and chemical hapten exposure. Study-wide results and caveats: The study found that PT1 expanded TCR counts correlated positively with patch test score.

CDR3 size: 14 residues. CDR1 is KGHDR and CDR2 is SFDVKD in the germline V gene. The ends lost 4 bases at V and 4 bases at J; junction bases unmatched: 6. This clonotype was detected a few times. What it recognizes is unknown. In TCRdb, the RACE reads were re-called with MiXCR into one record per CDR3 protein. The table has around 350,000 distinct CDR3 sequences, around 5% seen once; the top ten hold over 7%. The time point denotes: pre-sensitization, week 0. Treatment noted: therapeutic diphenylcyclopropenone sensitization with weekly scalp DPC. The input for sequencing was whole blood, taken in connection with sensitization to the hapten diphenylcyclopropenone (DPC). The sequence derives from a woman aged 18-30 years with alopecia areata. Some clones in this sample may be carry-over from other donors' samples. The V and J genes are TRBV24-1 and TRBJ2-7; TRBD1 aligns across 7 bases. The CDR3 is CATSDAGTEYEQYF. CDR3 sequence (DNA): TGTGCCACCAGTGACGCCGGGACAGAATACGAGCAGTACTTC.